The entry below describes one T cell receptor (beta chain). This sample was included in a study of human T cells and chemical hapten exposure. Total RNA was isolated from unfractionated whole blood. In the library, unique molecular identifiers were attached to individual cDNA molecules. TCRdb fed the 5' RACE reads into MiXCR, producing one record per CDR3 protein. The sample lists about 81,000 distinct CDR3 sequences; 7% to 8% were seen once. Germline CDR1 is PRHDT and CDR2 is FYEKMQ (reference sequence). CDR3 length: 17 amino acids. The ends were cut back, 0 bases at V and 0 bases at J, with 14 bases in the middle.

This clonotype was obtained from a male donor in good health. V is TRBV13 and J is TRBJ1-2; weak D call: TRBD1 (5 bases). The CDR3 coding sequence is TGTGCCAGCAGCTTAGGGAAGACAGCCTCTCCTAACTATGGCTACACCTTC. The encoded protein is CASSLGKTASPNYGYTF.